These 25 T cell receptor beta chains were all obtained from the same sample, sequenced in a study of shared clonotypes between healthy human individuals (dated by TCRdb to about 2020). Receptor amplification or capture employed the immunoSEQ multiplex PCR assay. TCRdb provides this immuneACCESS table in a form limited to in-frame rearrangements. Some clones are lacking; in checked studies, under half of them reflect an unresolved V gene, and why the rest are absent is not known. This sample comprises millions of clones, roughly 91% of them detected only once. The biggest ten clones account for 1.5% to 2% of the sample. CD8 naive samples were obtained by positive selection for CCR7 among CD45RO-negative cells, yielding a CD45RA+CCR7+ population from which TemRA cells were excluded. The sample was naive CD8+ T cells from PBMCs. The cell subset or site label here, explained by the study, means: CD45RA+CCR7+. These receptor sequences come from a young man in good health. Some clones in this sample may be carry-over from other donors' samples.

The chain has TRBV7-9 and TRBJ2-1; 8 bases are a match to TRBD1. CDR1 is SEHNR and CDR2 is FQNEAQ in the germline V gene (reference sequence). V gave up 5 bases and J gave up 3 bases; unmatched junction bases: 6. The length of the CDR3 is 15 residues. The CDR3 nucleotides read TGTGCCAGCAGCCCCCGGGACAGGCTCTACAATGAGCAGTTCTTC. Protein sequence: CASSPRDRLYNEQFF.

The CDR3 region is CASTGILDKNIQYF. In nucleotides, the CDR3 is TGTGCCAGCACAGGAATTCTAGACAAAAACATTCAGTACTTC. V gene TRBV27 combines with J gene TRBJ2-4; unclear D gene. This CDR3 is 14 amino acids long. Germline assignment: CDR1 MNHEY and CDR2 SMNVEV (reference sequence). Trimming left V 7 bases short and J 3 bases short, with 13 bases between.

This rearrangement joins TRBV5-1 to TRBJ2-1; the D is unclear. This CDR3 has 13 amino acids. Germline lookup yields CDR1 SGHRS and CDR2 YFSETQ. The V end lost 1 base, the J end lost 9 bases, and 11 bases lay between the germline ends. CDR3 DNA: TGCGCCAGCAGCTTGTGGTGGTCTCCTGAGCAGTTCTTC. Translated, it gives CASSLWWSPEQFF.

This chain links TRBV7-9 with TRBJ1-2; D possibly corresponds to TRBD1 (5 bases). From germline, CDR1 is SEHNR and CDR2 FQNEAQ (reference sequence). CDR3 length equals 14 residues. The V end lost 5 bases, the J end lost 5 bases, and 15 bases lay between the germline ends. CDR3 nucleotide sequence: TGTGCCAGCAGCCCTACGACAGTGAGGTATGGCTACACCTTC. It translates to CASSPTTVRYGYTF. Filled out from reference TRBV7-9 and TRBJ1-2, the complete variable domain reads DTGVSQNPRHKITKRGQNVTFRCDPISEHNRLYWYRQTLGQGPEFLTYFQNEAQLEKSRLLSDRFSAERPKGSFSTLEIQRTEQGDSAMYLCASSPTTVRYGYTFGSGTRLTVV.

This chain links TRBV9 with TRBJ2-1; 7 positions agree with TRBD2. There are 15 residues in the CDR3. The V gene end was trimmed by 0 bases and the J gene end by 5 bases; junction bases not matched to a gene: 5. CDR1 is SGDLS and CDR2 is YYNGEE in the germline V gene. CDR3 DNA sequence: TGTGCCAGCAGCGTAGTGGCGGGGGAGGACAATGAGCAGTTCTTC. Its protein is CASSVVAGEDNEQFF. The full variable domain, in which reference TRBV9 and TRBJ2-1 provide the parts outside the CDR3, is DSGVTQTPKHLITATGQRVTLRCSPRSGDLSVYWYQQSLDQGLQFLIQYYNGEERAKGNILERFSAQQFPDLHSELNLSSLELGDSALYFCASSVVAGEDNEQFFGPGTRLTVL.

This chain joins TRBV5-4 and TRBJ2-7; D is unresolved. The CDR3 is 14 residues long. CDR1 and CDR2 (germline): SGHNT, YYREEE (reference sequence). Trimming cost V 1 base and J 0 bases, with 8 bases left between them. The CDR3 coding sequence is TGTGCCAGCAGCTTGTCTGGGGACTCCTACGAGCAGTACTTC. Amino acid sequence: CASSLSGDSYEQYF.

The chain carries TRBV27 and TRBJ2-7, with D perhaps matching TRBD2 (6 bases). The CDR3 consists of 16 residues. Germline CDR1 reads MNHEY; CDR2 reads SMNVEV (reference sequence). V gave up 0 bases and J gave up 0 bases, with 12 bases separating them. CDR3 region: CASSLSSGEASYEQYF. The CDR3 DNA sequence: TGTGCCAGCAGTTTATCTTCGGGGGAGGCCTCCTACGAGCAGTACTTC.

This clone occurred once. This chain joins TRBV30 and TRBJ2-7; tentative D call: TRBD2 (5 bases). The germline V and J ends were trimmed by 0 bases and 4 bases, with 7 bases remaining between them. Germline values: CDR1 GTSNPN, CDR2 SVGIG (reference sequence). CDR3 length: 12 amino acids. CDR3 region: CAWSVEGYEQYF. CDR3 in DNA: TGTGCCTGGAGTGTAGAGGGTTACGAGCAGTACTTC.

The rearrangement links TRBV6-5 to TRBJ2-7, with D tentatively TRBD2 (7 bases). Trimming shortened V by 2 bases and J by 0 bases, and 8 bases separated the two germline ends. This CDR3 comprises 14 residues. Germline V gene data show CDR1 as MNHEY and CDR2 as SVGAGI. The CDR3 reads CASSYAGASYEQYF. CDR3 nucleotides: TGTGCCAGCAGTTACGCGGGGGCCTCCTACGAGCAGTACTTC.

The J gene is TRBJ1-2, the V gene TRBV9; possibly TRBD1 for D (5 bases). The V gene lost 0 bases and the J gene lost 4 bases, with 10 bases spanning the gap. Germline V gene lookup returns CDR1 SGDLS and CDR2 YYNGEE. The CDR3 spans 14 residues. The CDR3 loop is CASSVDGGVYGYTF. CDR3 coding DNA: TGTGCCAGCAGCGTAGACGGGGGGGTCTATGGCTACACCTTC. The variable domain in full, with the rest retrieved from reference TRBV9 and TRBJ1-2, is DSGVTQTPKHLITATGQRVTLRCSPRSGDLSVYWYQQSLDQGLQFLIQYYNGEERAKGNILERFSAQQFPDLHSELNLSSLELGDSALYFCASSVDGGVYGYTFGSGTRLTVV.

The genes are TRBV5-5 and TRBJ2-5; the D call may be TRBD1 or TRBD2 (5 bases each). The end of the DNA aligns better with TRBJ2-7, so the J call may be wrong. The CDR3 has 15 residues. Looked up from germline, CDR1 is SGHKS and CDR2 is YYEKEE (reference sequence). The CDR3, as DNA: TGTGCCAGCAGCTTGTCGTGGTTGGGGGAGTACGAGCAGTACTTC. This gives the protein CASSLSWLGEYEQYF.

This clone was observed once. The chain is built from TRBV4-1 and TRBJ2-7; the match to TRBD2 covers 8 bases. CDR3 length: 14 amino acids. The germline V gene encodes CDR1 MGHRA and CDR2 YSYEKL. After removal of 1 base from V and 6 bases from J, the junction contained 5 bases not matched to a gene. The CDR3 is CASSQVGTRGEQYF. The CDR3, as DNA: TGCGCCAGCAGCCAAGTCGGGACTAGGGGCGAGCAGTACTTC.

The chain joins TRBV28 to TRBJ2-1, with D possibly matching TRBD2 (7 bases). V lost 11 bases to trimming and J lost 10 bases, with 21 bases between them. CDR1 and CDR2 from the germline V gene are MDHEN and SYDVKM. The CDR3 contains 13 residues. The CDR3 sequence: CACRGGAGLEQFF. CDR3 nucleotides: TGTGCCTGCCGAGGGGGGGCCGGCTTGGAGCAGTTCTTC.

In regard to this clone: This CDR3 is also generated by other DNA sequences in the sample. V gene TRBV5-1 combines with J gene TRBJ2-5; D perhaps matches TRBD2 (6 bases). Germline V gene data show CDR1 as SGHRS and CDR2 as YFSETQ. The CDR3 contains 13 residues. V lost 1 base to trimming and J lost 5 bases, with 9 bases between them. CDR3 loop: CASSLTSWETQYF. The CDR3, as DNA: TGCGCCAGCAGCTTGACTAGCTGGGAGACCCAGTACTTC.

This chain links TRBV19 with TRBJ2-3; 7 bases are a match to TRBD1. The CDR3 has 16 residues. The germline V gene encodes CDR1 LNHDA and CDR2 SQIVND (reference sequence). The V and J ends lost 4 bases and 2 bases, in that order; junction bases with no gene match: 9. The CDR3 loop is CASSTRDSTPTDTQYF. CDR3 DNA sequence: TGTGCCAGTAGTACCCGGGACAGCACCCCCACAGATACGCAGTATTTT.

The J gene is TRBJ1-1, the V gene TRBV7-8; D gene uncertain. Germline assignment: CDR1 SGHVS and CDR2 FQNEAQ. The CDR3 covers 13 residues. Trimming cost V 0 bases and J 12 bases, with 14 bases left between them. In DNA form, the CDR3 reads TGTGCCAGCAGCTTAGCCCCATCGGTTGGAACTTTCTTT. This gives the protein CASSLAPSVGTFF.

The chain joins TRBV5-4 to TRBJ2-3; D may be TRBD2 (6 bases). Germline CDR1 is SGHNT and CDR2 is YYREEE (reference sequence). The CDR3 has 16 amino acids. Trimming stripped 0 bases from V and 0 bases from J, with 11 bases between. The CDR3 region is CASSLGGEASTDTQYF. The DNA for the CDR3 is TGTGCCAGCAGCTTGGGGGGGGAGGCTAGCACAGATACGCAGTATTTT.

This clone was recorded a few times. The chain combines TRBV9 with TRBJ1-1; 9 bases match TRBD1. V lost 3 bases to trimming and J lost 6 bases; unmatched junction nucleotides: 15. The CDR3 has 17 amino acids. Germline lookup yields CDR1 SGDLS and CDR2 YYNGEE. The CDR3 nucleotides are TGTGCCAGCAGCGCCCAACTCACAGGGGGCGATGGCGCTGAAGCTTTCTTT. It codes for CASSAQLTGGDGAEAFF.

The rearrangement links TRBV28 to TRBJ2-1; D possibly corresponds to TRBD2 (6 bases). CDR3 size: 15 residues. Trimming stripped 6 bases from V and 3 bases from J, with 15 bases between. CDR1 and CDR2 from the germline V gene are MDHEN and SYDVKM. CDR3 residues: CASRTGTSIYNEQFF. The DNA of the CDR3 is TGTGCCAGCAGGACCGGGACTTCCATCTACAATGAGCAGTTCTTC.

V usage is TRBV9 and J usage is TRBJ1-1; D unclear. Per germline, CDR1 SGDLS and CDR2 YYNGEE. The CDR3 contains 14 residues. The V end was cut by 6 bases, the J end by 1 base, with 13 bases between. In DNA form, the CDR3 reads TGTGCCAGCAACCCCACCGGGTGGAACACTGAAGCTTTCTTT. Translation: CASNPTGWNTEAFF.

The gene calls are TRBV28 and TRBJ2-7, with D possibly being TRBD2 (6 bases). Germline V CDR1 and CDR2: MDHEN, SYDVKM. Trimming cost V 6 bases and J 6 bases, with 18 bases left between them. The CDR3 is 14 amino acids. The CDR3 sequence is CASSLVREVAEQYF. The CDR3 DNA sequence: TGTGCCAGCAGCCTGGTCAGGGAGGTCGCCGAGCAGTACTTC.

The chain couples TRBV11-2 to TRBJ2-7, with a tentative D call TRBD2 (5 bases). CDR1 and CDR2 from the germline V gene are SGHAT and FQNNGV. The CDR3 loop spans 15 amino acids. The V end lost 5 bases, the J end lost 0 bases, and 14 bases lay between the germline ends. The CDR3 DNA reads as TGTGCCAGCAGCGAGACCCTCGACTACTCCTACGAGCAGTACTTC. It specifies CASSETLDYSYEQYF.

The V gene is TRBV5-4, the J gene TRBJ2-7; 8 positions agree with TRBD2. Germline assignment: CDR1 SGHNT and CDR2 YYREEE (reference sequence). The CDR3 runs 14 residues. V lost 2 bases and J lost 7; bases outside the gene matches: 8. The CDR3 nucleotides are TGTGCCAGCAGCTTAGGAGGACTAGCTGAAGAGCAGTACTTC. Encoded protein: CASSLGGLAEEQYF.

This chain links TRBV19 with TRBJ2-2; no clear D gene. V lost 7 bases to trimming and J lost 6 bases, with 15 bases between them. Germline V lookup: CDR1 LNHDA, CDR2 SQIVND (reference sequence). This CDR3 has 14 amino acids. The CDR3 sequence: CASMLVIQAGELFF. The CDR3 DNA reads TGTGCCAGTATGTTGGTCATTCAGGCCGGGGAGCTGTTTTTT.

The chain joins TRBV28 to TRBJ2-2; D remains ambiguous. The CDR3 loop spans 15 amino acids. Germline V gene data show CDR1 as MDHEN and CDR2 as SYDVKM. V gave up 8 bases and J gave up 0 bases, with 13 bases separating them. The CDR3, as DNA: TGTGCCAGCCAATCGGGCATAACGAACACCGGGGAGCTGTTTTTT. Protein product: CASQSGITNTGELFF.